This TCR beta chain was observed in a study of shared clonotypes between healthy human individuals. This CDR3 contains 15 residues. V lost 1 base to trimming and J lost 0 bases, with 7 bases between them. Germline V lookup: CDR1 SEHNR, CDR2 FQNEAQ (reference sequence). Study results and caveats: Generation of non-shared clonotypes was less probable than generation of clonotypes shared by all four donors. When naive CD4 clonotypes were compared across four donors, 4% to 6.5% were shared.

Method: immunoSEQ multiplex PCR; TCRdb's copy keeps in-frame clones and lacks some. The table records 500,000 or so clones, approximately 95% of them present only once. Of note for this clone: The antigen remains undetermined.

Material: naive CD4+ T cells sorted from blood. Subset given: CD45RA+ positively selected. The sequence was collected from a woman in her twenties or thirties in good health. The chain is built from TRBV7-9 and TRBJ2-1; the D gene is possibly TRBD2 (5 bases). CDR3 in DNA: TGTGCCAGCAGCTTAGGCGGGTACTCCTACAATGAGCAGTTCTTC. Amino acids: CASSLGGYSYNEQFF.